Below are 22 T cell receptor beta chains sequenced from a single sample in a study of beta chain features in type 1 diabetes. Expressed TCRB transcripts were sequenced, since all the RNA that had been isolated was reverse transcribed. Repertoires were generated with immunoSEQ multiplex PCR, while TCRdb's copy carries only in-frame clones and drops some. Altogether 900,000 or so clones are present, 17% being singletons, with the ten largest covering about 0.025%. Sequenced: naive CD4+ T cells from blood. All receptors derive from a woman under 30 in good health.

This clone was observed a handful of times. The V call is TRBV2, the J call TRBJ1-4; no definite D call. V was shortened by 3 bases and J by 3 bases, with 11 bases between the two germline ends. The germline V gene has CDR1 SNHLY and CDR2 FYNNEI. This CDR3 is 15 amino acids long. Here the CDR3 reads CASSETRSANEKLFF. The CDR3, as DNA: TGTGCCAGCAGTGAGACAAGATCAGCTAATGAAAAACTGTTTTTT.

This clone occurred a few times. The chain carries TRBV7-9 and TRBJ2-2, with 12 bases matching TRBD2. V gave up 5 bases and J gave up 2 bases; unmatched junction bases: 3. The CDR3 runs to 16 residues. Germline values: CDR1 SEHNR, CDR2 FQNEAQ (reference sequence). The CDR3 DNA sequence: TGTGCCAGCAGCGGGACTAGCGGGTCTAACACCGGGGAGCTGTTTTTT. Protein product: CASSGTSGSNTGELFF.

The chain is built from TRBV4-3 and TRBJ1-2; no definite D call. Trimming pared 0 bases from V and 0 bases from J, leaving 5 bases between. Germline lookup yields CDR1 LGHNA and CDR2 YSLEER. CDR3 size: 14 residues. The CDR3 DNA is TGCGCCAGCAGCCAAGATTCCTCTAACTATGGCTACACCTTC. As protein: CASSQDSSNYGYTF.

This clone was counted between two and nine times. The DNA for the CDR3 is TGTGCCAGCTCATGGGCTAGCACAGATACGCAGTATTTT. Protein product: CASSWASTDTQYF. The chain couples TRBV18 to TRBJ2-3, with D hard to call. Germline V gives CDR1 KGHSH, CDR2 LQKENI. This CDR3 region has 13 residues. Deletions cut 5 bases from V and 0 bases from J, with 6 bases between.

The V and J genes are TRBV28 and TRBJ2-7, with TRBD1 matching 7 bases. With 3 bases clipped from V and 2 bases from J, the junction kept 7 bases outside the gene matches. Germline CDR1 and CDR2: MDHEN and SYDVKM. The CDR3 is made up of 15 amino acids. CDR3 sequence (DNA): TGTGCCAGCAGTTTCGTAGGGGGCACGGCCTACGAGCAGTACTTC. Protein product: CASSFVGGTAYEQYF.

The V gene is TRBV6-5, the J gene TRBJ1-4; D remains ambiguous. V gave up 4 bases and J gave up 1 base, with 10 bases separating them. The length of the CDR3 is 15 residues. The V gene's germline CDR1 is MNHEY and CDR2 SVGAGI. The chain's CDR3 is CASSSAAVTNEKLFF. In DNA form, the CDR3 reads TGTGCCAGCAGTTCAGCGGCAGTAACTAATGAAAAACTGTTTTTT.

The chain couples TRBV25-1 to TRBJ1-1, with 7 nucleotides matching TRBD1. CDR3 length equals 13 residues. The germline V gene encodes CDR1 MGHDK and CDR2 SYGVNS. J was trimmed by 6 bases and V by 10 bases; bases with no gene match: 11. The CDR3 DNA reads as TGTGCCACGCGTGATCAGGGGGGTGCTGAAGCTTTCTTT. It specifies CATRDQGGAEAFF.

The chain carries TRBV2 and TRBJ1-2; D remains ambiguous. CDR3 length: 14 amino acids. Germline V gives CDR1 SNHLY, CDR2 FYNNEI. V dropped 4 bases and J dropped 3 bases, with 12 bases sitting between them. This CDR3 is CASSVRGRDYGYTF. Written as DNA, the CDR3 is TGTGCCAGCAGTGTTCGGGGTCGCGACTATGGCTACACCTTC. The full variable domain, its missing parts supplied by reference TRBV2 and TRBJ1-2, is EPEVTQTPSHQVTQMGQEVILRCVPISNHLYFYWYRQILGQKVEFLVSFYNNEISEKSEIFDDQFSVERPDGSNFTLKIRSTKLEDSAMYFCASSVRGRDYGYTFGSGTRLTVV.

This sequence joins TRBV5-1 and TRBJ2-1; 8 bases agree with TRBD1. In germline, CDR1 is SGHRS, CDR2 YFSETQ. The CDR3 extends over 15 amino acids. With V trimmed by 0 bases and J by 9 bases, 8 bases remained unmatched. The CDR3 sequence is CASSLAGTGNSEQFF. CDR3 DNA sequence: TGCGCCAGCAGCTTGGCAGGGACAGGAAATAGTGAGCAGTTCTTC.

In its sample, this clone was seen a few times. The chain carries TRBV27 and TRBJ2-4; 7 bases fit TRBD1. Trimming at V came to 6 bases and at J to 6 bases, leaving 8 bases not matched to a gene. The length of the CDR3 is 14 residues. Germline V gene sequence: CDR1 MNHEY, CDR2 SMNVEV (reference sequence). The CDR3 here is CASRAGTALNIQYF. The CDR3, as DNA: TGTGCCAGCAGAGCCGGGACAGCTCTAAACATTCAGTACTTC.

Concerning this clone: The same CDR3 is also encoded by other DNA sequences in this sample. The rearrangement links TRBV7-3 to TRBJ2-1; D tentatively reads TRBD1 or TRBD2 (5 bases each). The CDR3 runs to 14 residues. Germline V gives CDR1 SGHTA, CDR2 FQGTGA. Trimming pared 2 bases from V and 4 bases from J, leaving 9 bases between. CDR3 amino acids: CASSLQGPYNEQFF. The DNA for the CDR3 is TGTGCCAGCAGCTTACAGGGACCTTACAATGAGCAGTTCTTC.

The chain combines TRBV7-2 with TRBJ2-1; D is ambiguous. Germline CDR1 SGHTA, CDR2 FQGNSA. Trimming removed 4 bases from V and 9 bases from J, with 13 bases in between. There are 13 residues in the CDR3. The DNA for the CDR3 is TGTGCCAGCAGCTACTCTATTTGGACTGAGCAGTTCTTC. Its protein is CASSYSIWTEQFF. The full variable domain, in which reference TRBV7-2 and TRBJ2-1 provide the parts outside the CDR3, is GAGVSQSPSNKVTEKGKDVELRCDPISGHTALYWYRQSLGQGLEFLIYFQGNSAPDKSGLPSDRFSAERTGGSVSTLTIQRTQQEDSAVYLCASSYSIWTEQFFGPGTRLTVL.

This clone was seen only once. The chain carries TRBV7-2 and TRBJ2-3, with D perhaps TRBD2 (5 bases). With 1 base removed from V and 0 bases from J, the gap between germline ends came to 14 bases. The CDR3 consists of 17 residues. Germline-derived CDR1 and CDR2 are SGHTA and FQGNSA. DNA of the CDR3: TGTGCCAGCAGCTTAGTTGGCGGAAGAGGGAGCACAGATACGCAGTATTTT. This gives the protein CASSLVGGRGSTDTQYF.

This clone was seen a few times. The chain is built from TRBV4-2 and TRBJ1-1, with a possible D match to TRBD1 (6 bases). This CDR3 comprises 16 residues. The V gene lost 3 bases and the J gene lost 1 base, with 15 bases spanning the gap. Germline V gives CDR1 LGHNA, CDR2 YNFKEQ. As DNA, the CDR3 is TGTGCCAGCAGCCAGGGGGTTTGGGGGGCGAACACTGAAGCTTTCTTT. Translating gives CASSQGVWGANTEAFF.

There are a few counts of this clone. The rearrangement uses TRBV7-3 and TRBJ2-2; D not certain. The CDR3 length is 12 residues. V lost 3 bases to trimming and J lost 6 bases, with 5 bases between them. Per germline, CDR1 SGHTA and CDR2 FQGTGA. CDR3 DNA sequence: TGTGCCAGCAGCTTCCGGGCCGGGGAGCTGTTTTTT. This encodes CASSFRAGELFF.

In its sample, this clone was seen a few times. This chain joins TRBV9 and TRBJ2-5; the D gene is possibly TRBD1 (5 bases). V dropped 3 bases and J dropped 2 bases, with 14 bases sitting between them. CDR1 and CDR2 from the germline V gene are SGDLS and YYNGEE. This CDR3 has 15 amino acids. This CDR3 is CASSAYLGPQETQYF. CDR3 bases: TGTGCCAGCAGCGCCTACCTGGGGCCGCAAGAGACCCAGTACTTC.

CDR3 sequence (DNA): TGTGCCAGCTCAGCCGGACCCTACGTGCGTGAGCAGTTCTTC. It encodes CASSAGPYVREQFF. The chain uses TRBV18 and TRBJ2-1; no clear D. In germline, CDR1 is KGHSH, CDR2 LQKENI. Trimming took off 5 bases at V and 9 bases at J, with 17 bases between the two ends. The CDR3 runs 14 residues.

CDR3 DNA sequence: TGTGCCAGCAGTTTTGGGGGAGGGTCTCAGCCCCAGCATTTT. As protein: CASSFGGGSQPQHF. V and J are TRBV28 and TRBJ1-5, with a tentative D call TRBD1 (5 bases). CDR1 is MDHEN and CDR2 is SYDVKM in the germline V gene. V was pared by 3 bases and J by 6 bases, with 12 bases between. This CDR3 region has 14 residues. Full variable domain (remainder filled in from reference TRBV28 and TRBJ1-5): DVKVTQSSRYLVKRTGEKVFLECVQDMDHENMFWYRQDPGLGLRLIYFSYDVKMKEKGDIPEGYSVSREKKERFSLILESASTNQTSMYLCASSFGGGSQPQHFGDGTRLSIL.

V and J are TRBV4-2 and TRBJ2-3, with D hard to call. This CDR3 contains 14 residues. V lost 3 bases to trimming and J lost 6 bases, with 13 bases between them. Germline V CDR1 and CDR2: LGHNA, YNFKEQ. The CDR3 spells CASSHGSPRDTQYF. The DNA of the CDR3 is TGTGCCAGCAGCCACGGATCTCCCCGGGATACGCAGTATTTT.

The chain recombines TRBV4-3 with TRBJ2-1, with TRBD2 identical over 10 bases. The CDR3 runs 15 residues. V was clipped by 3 bases and J by 6 bases; unmatched bases: 5. CDR1 is LGHNA and CDR2 is YSLEER in the germline V gene. CDR3 sequence: CASSQGAGGLNEQFF. CDR3 DNA sequence: TGCGCCAGCAGCCAGGGAGCGGGAGGGCTCAATGAGCAGTTCTTC.

This clone occurred a few times. At the DNA level, this CDR3 is encoded by other sequences in the same sample as well. The V and J genes are TRBV28 and TRBJ1-5, with D perhaps TRBD1 (5 bases). V was pared by 5 bases and J by 0 bases, with 5 bases between. CDR1 is MDHEN and CDR2 is SYDVKM in the germline V gene. This CDR3 is built from 13 residues. CDR3 bases: TGTGCCAGCAGTACAGGTAGCAATCAGCCCCAGCATTTT. Translation: CASSTGSNQPQHF.

This clone was seen at least ten times. The rearrangement links TRBV21-1 to TRBJ1-2; the table's D call, TRBD1, was not checked against the DNA. TRBV21-1 is tagged as a pseudogene. The length of the CDR3 is 14 residues. For the CDR3, the DNA is TGTGCCAGCAGCAAAGGGGGGCCTAACTATGGCTACACCTTC. Protein product: CASSKGGPNYGYTF.